The rows below give T cell receptor beta chains drawn from one sample of a study of cytomegalovirus exposure and HLA in healthy donors. Repertoires were generated with immunoSEQ multiplex PCR, while TCRdb's copy carries only in-frame clones and drops some. This sample yields some 150,000 clones, of which roughly 68% are seen a single time; around 4.2% belongs to the top ten. Sequenced material: PBMCs. The receptors originated from a man aged 55-75 years in good health and CMV-seronegative. The CDR3 runs from the conserved cysteine through the conserved F or W. D genes are given only for firm matches. Clone size is shown for a subset of rows, as once, few, many or a class of expanded clone.

>TRBJ2-4|16|few|NA|TRBV30
CAWSVGRGIAKNIQYF
TGTGCCTGGAGTGTTGGCAGGGGAATAGCCAAAAACATTCAGTACTTC
>TRBJ1-1|16|NA|NA|TRBV15
CATSRGREEENTEAFF
TGTGCCACCAGCAGAGGCAGGGAGGAAGAAAACACTGAAGCTTTCTTT
>TRBJ2-6|15|NA|TRBD1|TRBV9
CASRTGDSGANVLTF
TGTGCCAGCAGGACAGGGGACTCTGGGGCCAACGTCCTGACTTTC
>TRBJ2-1|16|NA|NA|TRBV9
CASSSNLGATYNEQFF
TGTGCCAGCAGCTCAAACCTAGGAGCTACCTACAATGAGCAGTTCTTC
>TRBJ2-5|15|NA|NA|TRBV6-1
CASMGGGADQETQYF
TGTGCCAGCATGGGGGGGGGCGCGGACCAAGAGACCCAGTACTTC
>TRBJ2-3|13|few|TRBD1|TRBV28
CASSFEGGGTQYF
TGTGCCAGCAGTTTTGAAGGGGGCGGTACGCAGTATTTT
>TRBJ2-1|13|few|TRBD1|TRBV27
CASSSQGWDEQFF
TGTGCCAGCAGTTCACAGGGGTGGGATGAGCAGTTCTTC
>TRBJ1-1|14|NA|NA|TRBV29-1
CSVQTSGEGTEAFF
TGCAGCGTTCAAACCTCCGGGGAGGGCACTGAAGCTTTCTTT
>TRBJ1-2|12|NA|TRBD1|TRBV30
CAWSGTGDGYTF
TGTGCCTGGAGCGGGACAGGGGATGGCTACACCTTC
>TRBJ2-1|20|NA|TRBD2|TRBV29-1
CSVKTVPGLAVSRGYNEQFF
TGCAGCGTCAAGACGGTTCCGGGACTAGCGGTATCTCGAGGTTACAATGAGCAGTTCTTC
>TRBJ2-7|15|once|TRBD2|TRBV29-1
CSVEAPTGGPEEQYF
TGCAGCGTTGAAGCCCCCACGGGAGGGCCTGAAGAGCAGTACTTC
>TRBJ2-1|14|NA|TRBD1|TRBV4-1
CASSQAGTGREQFF
TGCGCCAGCAGCCAAGCCGGGACAGGGCGTGAGCAGTTCTTC
>TRBJ2-7|15|NA|TRBD1|TRBV19
CASASVGQGPYEQYF
TGTGCCAGTGCCTCCGTTGGACAGGGGCCCTACGAGCAGTACTTC
>TRBJ1-4|13|NA|NA|TRBV10-3
CAIRSGVGEKLFF
TGTGCCATCAGATCCGGGGTGGGAGAAAAACTGTTTTTT
>TRBJ1-1|14|NA|TRBD1|TRBV7-3
CASSRGGAYTEAFF
TGTGCCAGCAGCCGAGGGGGCGCGTACACTGAAGCTTTCTTT
>TRBJ2-2|14|NA|NA|TRBV4-1
CASSRGGQPGELFF
TGCGCCAGCAGCCGGGGGGGCCAGCCCGGGGAGCTGTTTTTT